Each of the 3 T cell receptor beta chains below was sequenced from the same sample in a study of blood T cells in healthy people across ages (dated by TCRdb to the mid-2010s). The library came from 5' RACE. Sequencing instrument: Illumina HiSeq 2500. A second PCR of roughly 6 to 12 cycles was performed with a sample-barcoded 5' primer and a J-beta primer mix. TCRdb passed the public sequencing reads through fastp at Q25 and MiXCR, retaining productive beta sequences. Rows are combined by CDR3 protein, so each entry shows the most common genes and DNA. This sample has around 870,000 distinct CDR3 sequences in its table, and about 28% of those were observed once. The top ten constitute around 16% of the sample. Material for sequencing was blood. Receptors were obtained from a woman of 80 years or more in good health.

At least ten counts were recorded for this clonotype. This chain links TRBV20-1 with TRBJ2-3; either TRBD1 or TRBD2 may fit D (5 bases each). Germline CDR1 DFQATT, CDR2 SNEGSKA (reference sequence). The CDR3 covers 15 residues. V dropped 1 base and J dropped 3 bases, with 14 bases sitting between them. In DNA form, the CDR3 reads TGCAGTGCTAGAGGCGGTGGGGGTTTGACAGATACGCAGTATTTT. Residues: CSARGGGGLTDTQYF.

This chain uses TRBV4-1 with TRBJ2-1; D ambiguous. Trimming took off 0 bases at V and 8 bases at J, with 11 bases between the two ends. The CDR3 sequence is 14 residues long. Germline lookup yields CDR1 MGHRA and CDR2 YSYEKL. Written as DNA, the CDR3 is TGCGCCAGCAGCCAAGAAAGGGCCCGGGATGAGCAGTTCTTC. Its protein product is CASSQERARDEQFF.

This clonotype was picked up many times. This chain connects TRBV6-6 to TRBJ2-1; possibly TRBD1 or TRBD2 for D (5 bases each). V was cut by 4 bases and J by 1 base, with 11 bases left in between. Germline V lookup: CDR1 MNHNY, CDR2 SVGAGI (reference sequence). The CDR3 loop spans 15 amino acids. In DNA form, the CDR3 reads TGTGCCAGCAGTTTGGGACCAGCTTCCTACAATGAGCAGTTCTTC. Protein sequence: CASSLGPASYNEQFF.